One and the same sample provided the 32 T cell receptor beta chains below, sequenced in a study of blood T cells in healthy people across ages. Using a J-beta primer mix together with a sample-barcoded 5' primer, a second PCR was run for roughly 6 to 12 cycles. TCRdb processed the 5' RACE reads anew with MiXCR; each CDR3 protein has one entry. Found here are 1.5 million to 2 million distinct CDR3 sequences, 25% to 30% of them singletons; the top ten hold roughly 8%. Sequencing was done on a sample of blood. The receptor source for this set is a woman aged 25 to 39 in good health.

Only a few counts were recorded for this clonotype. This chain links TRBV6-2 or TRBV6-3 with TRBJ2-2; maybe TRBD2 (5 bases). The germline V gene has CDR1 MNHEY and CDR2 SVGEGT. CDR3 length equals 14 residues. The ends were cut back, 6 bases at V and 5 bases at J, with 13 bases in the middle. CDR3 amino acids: CASSSAGETGELFF. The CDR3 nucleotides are TGTGCCAGCAGCTCAGCCGGGGAGACCGGGGAGCTGTTTTTT.

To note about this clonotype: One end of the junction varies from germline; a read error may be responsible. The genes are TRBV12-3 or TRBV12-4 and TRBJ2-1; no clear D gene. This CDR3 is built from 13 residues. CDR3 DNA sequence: TGTGCCAGCAGTTTAACGGCAGACAATGGGCAGTTCTTC. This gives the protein CASSLTADNGQFF.

The CDR3 nucleotides read TGTGCCAGCAGTTATGGGTTTAGCGGGACCTGGGGTTTTTACGAGCAGTACTTC. Amino acid sequence: CASSYGFSGTWGFYEQYF. The chain recombines TRBV6-5 with TRBJ2-4; 8 nucleotides agree with TRBD2. The DNA end favors TRBJ2-7, so the J call may be wrong. CDR1 and CDR2 (germline): MNHEY, SVGAGI. CDR3 length: 18 amino acids.

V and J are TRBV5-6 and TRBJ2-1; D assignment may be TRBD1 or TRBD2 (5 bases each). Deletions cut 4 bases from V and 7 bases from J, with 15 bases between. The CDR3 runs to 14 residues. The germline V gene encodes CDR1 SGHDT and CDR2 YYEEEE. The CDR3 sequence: CASSRQGGLNEQFF. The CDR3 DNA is TGTGCCAGCAGCCGCCAGGGCGGGTTAAATGAGCAGTTCTTC.

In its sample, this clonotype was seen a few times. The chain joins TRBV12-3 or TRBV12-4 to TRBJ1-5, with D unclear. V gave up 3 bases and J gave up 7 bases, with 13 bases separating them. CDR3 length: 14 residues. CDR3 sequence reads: CASSFSRRGQPQHF. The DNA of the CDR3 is TGTGCCAGCAGTTTCTCGCGGAGAGGGCAGCCCCAGCATTTT.

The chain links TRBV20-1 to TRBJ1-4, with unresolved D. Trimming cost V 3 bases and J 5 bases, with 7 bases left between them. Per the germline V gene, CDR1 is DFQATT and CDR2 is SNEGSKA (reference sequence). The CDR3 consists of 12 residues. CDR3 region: CSARGKNEKLFF. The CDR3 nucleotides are TGCAGTGCTAGGGGCAAAAATGAAAAACTGTTTTTT.

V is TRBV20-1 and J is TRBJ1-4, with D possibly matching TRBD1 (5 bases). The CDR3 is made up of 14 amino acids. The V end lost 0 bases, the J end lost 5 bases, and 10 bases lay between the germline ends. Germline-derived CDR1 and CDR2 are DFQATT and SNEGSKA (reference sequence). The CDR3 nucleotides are TGCAGTGCTAGAGATAGGGGATTCAATGAAAAACTGTTTTTT. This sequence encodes CSARDRGFNEKLFF.

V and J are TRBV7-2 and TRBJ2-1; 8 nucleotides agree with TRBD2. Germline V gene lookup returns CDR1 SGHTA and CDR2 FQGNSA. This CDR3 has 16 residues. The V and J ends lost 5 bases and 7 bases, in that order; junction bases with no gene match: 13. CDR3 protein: CASSRWTSSSRNEQFF. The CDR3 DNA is TGTGCCAGCAGCCGGTGGACTAGCTCCTCTCGGAATGAGCAGTTCTTC.

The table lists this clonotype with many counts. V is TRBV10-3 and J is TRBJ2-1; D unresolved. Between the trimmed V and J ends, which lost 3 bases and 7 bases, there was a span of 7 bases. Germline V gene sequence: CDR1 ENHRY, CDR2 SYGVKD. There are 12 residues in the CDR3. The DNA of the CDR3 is TGTGCCATCAGTGATAGGTCAAATGAGCAGTTCTTC. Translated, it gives CAISDRSNEQFF.

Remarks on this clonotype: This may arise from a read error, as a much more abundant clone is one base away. As DNA, the CDR3 is TGCAGCGTTGAGGTTTTCATGGACACTGAAGCTTTCTTT. This sequence encodes CSVEVFMDTEAFF. The chain employs TRBV29-1 and TRBJ1-1; D call uncertain. The germline V and J ends were trimmed by 3 bases and 3 bases, with 11 bases remaining between them. The CDR3 is 13 residues long. Germline-derived CDR1 and CDR2 are SQVTM and ANQGSEA.

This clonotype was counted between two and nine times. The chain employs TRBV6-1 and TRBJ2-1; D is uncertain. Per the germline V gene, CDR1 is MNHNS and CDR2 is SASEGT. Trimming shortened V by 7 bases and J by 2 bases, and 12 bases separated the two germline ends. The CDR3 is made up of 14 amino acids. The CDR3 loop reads CASIGQSTYNEQFF. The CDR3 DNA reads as TGTGCCAGCATAGGGCAGTCGACCTACAATGAGCAGTTCTTC.

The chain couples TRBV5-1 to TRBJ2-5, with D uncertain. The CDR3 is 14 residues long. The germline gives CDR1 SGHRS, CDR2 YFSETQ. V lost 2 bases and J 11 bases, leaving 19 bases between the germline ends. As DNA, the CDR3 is TGCGCCAGCAGCTTTGTTACAGATTACAATGAGCAGTACTTC. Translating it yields CASSFVTDYNEQYF.

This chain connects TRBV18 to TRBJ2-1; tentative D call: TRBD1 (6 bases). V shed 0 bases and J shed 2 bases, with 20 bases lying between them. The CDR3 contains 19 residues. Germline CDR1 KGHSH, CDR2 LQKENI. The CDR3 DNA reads TGTGCCAGCTCACCACCGACGGTAGAATGGGGGCCTACCTACAATGAGCAGTTCTTC. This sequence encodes CASSPPTVEWGPTYNEQFF.

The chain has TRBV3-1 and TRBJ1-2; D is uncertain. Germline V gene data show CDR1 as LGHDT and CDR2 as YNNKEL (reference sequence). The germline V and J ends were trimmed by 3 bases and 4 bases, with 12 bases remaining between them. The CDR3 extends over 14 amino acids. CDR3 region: CASSQQERVYGYTF. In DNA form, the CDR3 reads TGTGCCAGCAGCCAGCAAGAAAGAGTCTATGGCTACACCTTC.

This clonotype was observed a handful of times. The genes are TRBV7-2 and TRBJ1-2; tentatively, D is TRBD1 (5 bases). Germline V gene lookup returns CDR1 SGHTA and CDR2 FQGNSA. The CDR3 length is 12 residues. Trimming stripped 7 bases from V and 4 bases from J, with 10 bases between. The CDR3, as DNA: TGTGCCAGCACCCAGGGCGTCTATGGCTACACCTTC. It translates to CASTQGVYGYTF.

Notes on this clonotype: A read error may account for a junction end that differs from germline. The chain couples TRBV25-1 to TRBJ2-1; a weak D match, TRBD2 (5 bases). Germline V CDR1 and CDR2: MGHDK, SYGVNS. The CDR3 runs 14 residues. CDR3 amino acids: CVSSEPSPYNEQFF. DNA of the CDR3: TGTGTCAGCAGTGAACCTAGCCCCTACAATGAGCAGTTCTTC. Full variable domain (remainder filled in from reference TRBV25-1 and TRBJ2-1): EADIYQTPRYLVIGTGKKITLECSQTMGHDKMYWYQQDPGMELHLIHYSYGVNSTEKGDLSSESTVSRIRTEHFPLTLESARPSHTSQYLCVSSEPSPYNEQFFGPGTRLTVL.

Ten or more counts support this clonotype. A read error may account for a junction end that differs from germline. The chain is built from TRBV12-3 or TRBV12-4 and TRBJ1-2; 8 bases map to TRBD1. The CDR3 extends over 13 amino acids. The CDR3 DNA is TGCGCCAGCAGCTGGGACAGGAACTATGGCTACACCTTC. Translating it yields CASSWDRNYGYTF.

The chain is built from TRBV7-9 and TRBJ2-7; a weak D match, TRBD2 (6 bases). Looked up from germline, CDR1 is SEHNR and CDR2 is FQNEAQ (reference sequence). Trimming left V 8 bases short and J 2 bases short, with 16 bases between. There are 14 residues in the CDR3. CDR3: CASRKAAGTYEQYF. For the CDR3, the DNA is TGTGCCAGCCGCAAGGCCGCGGGGACCTACGAGCAGTACTTC.

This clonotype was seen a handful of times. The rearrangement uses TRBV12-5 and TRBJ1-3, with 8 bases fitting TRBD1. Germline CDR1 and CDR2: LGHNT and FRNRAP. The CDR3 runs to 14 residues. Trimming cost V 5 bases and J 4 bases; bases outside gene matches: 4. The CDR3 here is CASGETGGGNTIYF. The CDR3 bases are TGTGCTAGTGGTGAAACAGGGGGAGGAAACACCATATATTTT.

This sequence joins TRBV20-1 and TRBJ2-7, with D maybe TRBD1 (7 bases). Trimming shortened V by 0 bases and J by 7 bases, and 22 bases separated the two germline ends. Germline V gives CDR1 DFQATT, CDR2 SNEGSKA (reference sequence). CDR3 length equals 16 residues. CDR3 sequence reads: CSARDGGGLSTNEQYF. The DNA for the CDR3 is TGCAGTGCTAGAGATGGAGGGGGCCTCTCTACAAATGAGCAGTACTTC.

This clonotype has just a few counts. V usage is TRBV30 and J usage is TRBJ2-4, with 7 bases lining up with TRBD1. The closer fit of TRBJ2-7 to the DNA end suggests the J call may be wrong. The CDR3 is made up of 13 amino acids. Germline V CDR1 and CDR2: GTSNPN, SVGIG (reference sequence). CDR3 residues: CAWSLRDSDEQYF. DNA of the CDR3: TGTGCCTGGAGTCTCAGGGACAGCGACGAGCAGTACTTC.

The CDR3 reads CASARIGQPQHF. The CDR3 DNA follows: TGTGCCAGCGCCAGAATCGGTCAGCCCCAGCATTTT. The chain uses TRBV2 and TRBJ1-5; D ambiguous. This CDR3 is 12 amino acids long. Germline assignment: CDR1 SNHLY and CDR2 FYNNEI. Trimming took 8 bases from V and 6 from J, leaving 11 bases between them.

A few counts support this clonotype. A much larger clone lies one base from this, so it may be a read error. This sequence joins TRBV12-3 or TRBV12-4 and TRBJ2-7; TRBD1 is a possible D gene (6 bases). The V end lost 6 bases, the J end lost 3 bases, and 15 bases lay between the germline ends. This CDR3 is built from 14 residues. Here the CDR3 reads CASSPRDTYYEQYF. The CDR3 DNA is TGTGCCAGCAGCCCCCGGGACACCTACTACGAGCAGTACTTC.

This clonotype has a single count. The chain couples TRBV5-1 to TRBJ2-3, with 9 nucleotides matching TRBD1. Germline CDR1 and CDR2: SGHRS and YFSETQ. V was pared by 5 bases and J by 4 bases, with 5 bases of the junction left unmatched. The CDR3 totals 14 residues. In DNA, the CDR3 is TGCGCCAGCAGGTTGACAGGGGGGCCAGATACGCAGTATTTT. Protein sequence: CASRLTGGPDTQYF.

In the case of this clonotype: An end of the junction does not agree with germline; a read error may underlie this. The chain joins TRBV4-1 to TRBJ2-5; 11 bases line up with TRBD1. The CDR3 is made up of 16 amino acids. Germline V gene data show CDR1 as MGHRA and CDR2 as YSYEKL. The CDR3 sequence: CVGSQPDRGLRETQYF. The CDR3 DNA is TGCGTCGGCAGCCAACCGGACAGGGGGCTTCGGGAGACCCAATACTTC.

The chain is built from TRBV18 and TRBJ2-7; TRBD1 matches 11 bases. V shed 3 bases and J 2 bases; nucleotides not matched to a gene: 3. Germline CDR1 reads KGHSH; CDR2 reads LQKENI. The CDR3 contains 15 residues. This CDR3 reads CASSPWDRGTYEQYF. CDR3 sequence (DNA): TGTGCCAGCTCACCTTGGGACAGGGGGACCTACGAGCAGTACTTC.

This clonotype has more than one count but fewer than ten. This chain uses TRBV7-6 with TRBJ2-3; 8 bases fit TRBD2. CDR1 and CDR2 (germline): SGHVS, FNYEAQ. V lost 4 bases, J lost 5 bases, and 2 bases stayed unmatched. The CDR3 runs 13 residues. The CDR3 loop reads CASSSGTRDTQYF. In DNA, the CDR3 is TGTGCCAGCAGCTCCGGGACTAGAGATACGCAGTATTTT.

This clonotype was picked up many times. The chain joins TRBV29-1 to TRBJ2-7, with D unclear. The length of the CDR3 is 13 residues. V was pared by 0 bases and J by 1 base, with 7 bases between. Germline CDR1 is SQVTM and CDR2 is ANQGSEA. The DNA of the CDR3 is TGCAGCGTTGAAGAGGGCACTTCCTACGAGCAGTACTTC. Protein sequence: CSVEEGTSYEQYF.

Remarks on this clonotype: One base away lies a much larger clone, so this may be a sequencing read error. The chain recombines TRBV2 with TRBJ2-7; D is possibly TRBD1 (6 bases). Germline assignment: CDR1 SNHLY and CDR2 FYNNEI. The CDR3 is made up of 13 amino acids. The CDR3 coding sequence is TGTGCCAGCACCTCCGGACAGACCTACAAGCAGTACTTC. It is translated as CASTSGQTYKQYF.

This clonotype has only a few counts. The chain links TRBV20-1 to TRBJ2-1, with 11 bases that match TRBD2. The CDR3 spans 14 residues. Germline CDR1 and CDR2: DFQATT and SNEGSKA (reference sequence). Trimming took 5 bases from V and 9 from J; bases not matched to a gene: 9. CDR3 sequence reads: CSAALAGEGGEQFF. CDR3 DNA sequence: TGCAGTGCTGCACTAGCGGGAGAGGGGGGTGAGCAGTTCTTC.

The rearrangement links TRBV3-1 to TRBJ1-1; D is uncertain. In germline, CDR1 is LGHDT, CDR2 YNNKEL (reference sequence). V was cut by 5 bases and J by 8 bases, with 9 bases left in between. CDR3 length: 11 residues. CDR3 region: CASSGPVEAFF. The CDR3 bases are TGTGCCAGCAGCGGCCCAGTCGAAGCTTTCTTT.

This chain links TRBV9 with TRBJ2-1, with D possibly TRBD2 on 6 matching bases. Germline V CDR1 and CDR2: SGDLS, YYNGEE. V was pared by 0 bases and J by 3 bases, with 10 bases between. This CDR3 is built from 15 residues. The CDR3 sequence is CASSVDTGLYNEQFF. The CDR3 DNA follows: TGTGCCAGCAGCGTAGATACGGGACTCTACAATGAGCAGTTCTTC.